This T cell receptor (beta chain) comes out of a study of T-cell reconstitution after alpha-beta-depleted transplantation in children. The TCRbeta library incorporated unique molecular identifiers. Each CDR3 protein is one row after TCRdb ran MiXCR on the PCR reads. The data show 800,000 to 1,000,000 distinct CDR3 sequences, less than 30% seen once. CDR3 length: 15 residues. Germline values: CDR1 SGHDT, CDR2 YYEEEE. Trimming removed 4 bases from V and 7 bases from J, with 15 bases in between. This specimen was PBMCs, mostly from graft donor cells, taken 360 days after TCRalphabeta/CD19-depleted stem cell transplant. V and J are TRBV5-6 and TRBJ1-6, with TRBD1 as a possible D gene (5 bases). The sequence came from a boy in the first two years of life who had a stem cell transplant for SCID, so the T cells may come from the graft donor. The CDR3 region is CASSHTGTGNSPLHF. The DNA of the CDR3 is TGTGCCAGCAGCCACACCGGGACGGGGAATTCACCCCTCCACTTT.